Listed below are T cell receptor beta chains from one sample, sequenced in a study of T cell responses to AZD1222 COVID-19 vaccine. Here immunoSEQ multiplex PCR was the method, and the copy in TCRdb shows in-frame clones only, minus some. The sample lists approximately 190,000 clones, just over 90% occurring once. The source material was peripheral blood, sampled on day 0 of AZD1222 vaccination. The receptors shown here come from an adult in good health. Each CDR3 is given with its conserved first and last residue. Fields, in order: D gene, J gene, clone size, V gene, CDR3 protein, CDR3 DNA. A D gene is named only where the DNA matches it firmly. Rows may omit the clone size; those that give it use once, few, many or a size class.

.,TRBJ2-1,.,TRBV10-2,CASSGARWTIDNEQFF,TGCGCCAGCAGCGGGGCGCGTTGGACTATCGATAATGAGCAGTTCTTC
.,TRBJ1-2,.,TRBV4-2,CASSQDLRGDYGYTF,TGTGCCAGCAGCCAAGACTTGCGAGGGGACTATGGCTACACCTTC
TRBD1,TRBJ1-6,.,TRBV7-3,CASSSGQGYNSPLHF,TGTGCCAGCAGCTCTGGACAGGGGTATAATTCACCCCTCCACTTT
.,TRBJ2-3,.,TRBV2,CASSEAGLTDTQYF,TGTGCCAGCAGTGAAGCAGGTTTGACAGATACGCAGTATTTT
.,TRBJ2-2,.,TRBV27,CASSLSNTGELFF,TGTGCCAGCAGTTTATCGAACACCGGGGAGCTGTTTTTT
.,TRBJ1-2,.,TRBV24-1,CATSVPVGGYTF,TGTGCCACCAGTGTTCCCGTGGGTGGCTACACCTTC
.,TRBJ2-3,.,TRBV11-2,CASSLGVGPDTQYF,TGTGCCAGCAGCTTAGGTGTAGGGCCAGATACGCAGTATTTT
TRBD2,TRBJ2-5,.,TRBV3-1/TRBV3-2,CASSQVSPGGSQYF,TGTGCCAGCAGCCAAGTCTCGCCGGGGGGTTCCCAGTACTTC
.,TRBJ1-2,.,TRBV27,CASRQGGGSGIYGYTF,TGTGCCAGCAGACAGGGAGGGGGTAGTGGGATCTATGGCTACACCTTC
TRBD2,TRBJ2-3,.,TRBV10-3,CAISPSGRPDTQYF,TGTGCCATCTCCCCTAGCGGGAGGCCAGATACGCAGTATTTT
TRBD1,TRBJ2-7,.,TRBV7-2,CASSLTTGGLFYEQYF,TGTGCCAGCAGCTTAACGACAGGGGGACTCTTCTACGAGCAGTACTTC
.,TRBJ2-1,.,TRBV27,CASSLPAGAGYNEQFF,TGTGCCAGCAGTCTCCCGGCCGGGGCGGGTTACAATGAGCAGTTCTTC
.,TRBJ2-1,.,TRBV7-9,CASSLDSLNIRFF,TGTGCCAGCAGCTTAGACTCCCTCAACATCCGGTTCTTC
TRBD1,TRBJ1-4,.,TRBV6-5,CASSYTTGGQGEKLFF,TGTGCCAGCAGTTACACGACAGGGGGCCAGGGTGAAAAACTGTTTTTT
TRBD2,TRBJ2-4,once,TRBV29-1,CSAELLAGLKNIQYF,TGCAGCGCGGAGCTCTTAGCGGGATTGAAAAACATTCAGTACTTC
.,TRBJ1-5,few,TRBV6-5,CASRSGAVSNQPQHF,TGTGCCAGCAGATCCGGAGCGGTTAGCAATCAGCCCCAGCATTTT
TRBD1,TRBJ2-7,.,TRBV6-5,CASSSPTGAYEQYF,TGTGCCAGCAGTTCCCCCACAGGGGCCTACGAGCAGTACTTC
.,TRBJ2-1,.,TRBV29-1,CSSGGSGNEQFF,TGCAGCTCCGGAGGGAGCGGCAATGAGCAGTTCTTC
TRBD1,TRBJ1-2,.,TRBV7-3,CASSPAAGQYRGGYTF,TGTGCCAGCAGCCCAGCCGCGGGACAGTATAGGGGTGGCTACACCTTC
.,TRBJ2-7,.,TRBV19,CASSRTGISYEQYF,TGTGCCAGTAGTCGAACCGGGATCTCCTACGAGCAGTACTTC
TRBD1,TRBJ1-6,.,TRBV15,CATSRDRGAGSPLHF,TGTGCCACCAGCAGAGACAGGGGGGCAGGTTCACCCCTCCACTTT
.,TRBJ1-1,.,TRBV6-5,CASSLDRPEAFF,TGTGCCAGCAGTTTAGACAGGCCTGAAGCTTTCTTT
.,TRBJ1-2,.,TRBV27,CASSPTGNYGYTF,TGTGCCAGCAGTCCAACCGGGAACTATGGCTACACCTTC
.,TRBJ2-3,.,TRBV9,CASSVIAHSTDTQYF,TGTGCCAGCAGCGTTATAGCTCACAGCACAGATACGCAGTATTTT
TRBD2,TRBJ2-3,.,TRBV27,CASISLGTSGSSSDTQYF,TGTGCCAGCATAAGCTTGGGGACTAGCGGGAGTTCATCAGATACGCAGTATTTT
TRBD2,TRBJ2-5,.,TRBV5-6,CASSSNIQTSGRSETQYF,TGTGCCAGCAGCTCCAATATTCAGACTAGCGGGAGATCTGAGACCCAGTACTTC
.,TRBJ2-5,.,TRBV7-7,CASSLRGGAAIQETQYF,TGTGCCAGCAGCCTCAGGGGTGGGGCAGCAATCCAAGAGACCCAGTACTTC
TRBD2,TRBJ2-1,.,TRBV10-3,CAISEPGLATTTFF,TGTGCCATCAGTGAGCCGGGACTAGCGACCACGACGTTCTTC
.,TRBJ2-3,.,TRBV15,CATSDRGGWGTDTQYF,TGTGCCACCAGCGATAGGGGGGGCTGGGGCACAGATACGCAGTATTTT
TRBD2,TRBJ2-2,.,TRBV27,CASSKRGAGTGELFF,TGTGCCAGCAGCAAGCGGGGGGCGGGAACCGGGGAGCTGTTTTTT
.,TRBJ2-1,once,TRBV15,CATSRGGSYNEQFF,TGTGCCACCAGCAGAGGTGGATCCTACAATGAGCAGTTCTTC
.,TRBJ2-7,.,TRBV5-1,CASSLSASSREQYF,TGCGCCAGCAGCCTTTCAGCTTCTAGCAGAGAGCAGTACTTC
.,TRBJ1-4,.,TRBV12-3/TRBV12-4,CASSFRPREKLFF,TGTGCCAGCAGTTTCCGACCCCGGGAAAAACTGTTTTTT
.,TRBJ2-1,once,TRBV5-1,CASSRQNRGNEQFF,TGCGCCAGCAGCCGGCAGAATCGGGGCAATGAGCAGTTCTTC
.,TRBJ2-1,.,TRBV27,CASSFSQGRPYEQFF,TGTGCCAGCAGTTTTTCACAGGGCAGGCCCTATGAGCAGTTCTTC
.,TRBJ1-6,.,TRBV5-1,CASSFAGISPLHF,TGCGCCAGCAGCTTCGCGGGGATCTCACCCCTCCACTTT
.,TRBJ2-5,.,TRBV6-2/TRBV6-3,CASSYFADSKKPQYF,TGTGCCAGCAGTTACTTCGCGGACAGTAAGAAGCCCCAGTACTTC
TRBD2,TRBJ2-7,.,TRBV5-6,CASSPRGGPYEQYF,TGTGCCAGCAGCCCCCGGGGGGGCCCCTACGAGCAGTACTTC
TRBD2,TRBJ2-1,.,TRBV19,CASSIGRVAPGTSLVNEQFF,TGTGCCAGTAGTATAGGACGGGTTGCTCCCGGGACTAGTCTGGTCAATGAGCAGTTCTTC
.,TRBJ1-3,.,TRBV5-1,CASSFFGPGAGNTIYF,TGCGCCAGCAGCTTTTTTGGGCCGGGGGCTGGAAACACCATATATTTT